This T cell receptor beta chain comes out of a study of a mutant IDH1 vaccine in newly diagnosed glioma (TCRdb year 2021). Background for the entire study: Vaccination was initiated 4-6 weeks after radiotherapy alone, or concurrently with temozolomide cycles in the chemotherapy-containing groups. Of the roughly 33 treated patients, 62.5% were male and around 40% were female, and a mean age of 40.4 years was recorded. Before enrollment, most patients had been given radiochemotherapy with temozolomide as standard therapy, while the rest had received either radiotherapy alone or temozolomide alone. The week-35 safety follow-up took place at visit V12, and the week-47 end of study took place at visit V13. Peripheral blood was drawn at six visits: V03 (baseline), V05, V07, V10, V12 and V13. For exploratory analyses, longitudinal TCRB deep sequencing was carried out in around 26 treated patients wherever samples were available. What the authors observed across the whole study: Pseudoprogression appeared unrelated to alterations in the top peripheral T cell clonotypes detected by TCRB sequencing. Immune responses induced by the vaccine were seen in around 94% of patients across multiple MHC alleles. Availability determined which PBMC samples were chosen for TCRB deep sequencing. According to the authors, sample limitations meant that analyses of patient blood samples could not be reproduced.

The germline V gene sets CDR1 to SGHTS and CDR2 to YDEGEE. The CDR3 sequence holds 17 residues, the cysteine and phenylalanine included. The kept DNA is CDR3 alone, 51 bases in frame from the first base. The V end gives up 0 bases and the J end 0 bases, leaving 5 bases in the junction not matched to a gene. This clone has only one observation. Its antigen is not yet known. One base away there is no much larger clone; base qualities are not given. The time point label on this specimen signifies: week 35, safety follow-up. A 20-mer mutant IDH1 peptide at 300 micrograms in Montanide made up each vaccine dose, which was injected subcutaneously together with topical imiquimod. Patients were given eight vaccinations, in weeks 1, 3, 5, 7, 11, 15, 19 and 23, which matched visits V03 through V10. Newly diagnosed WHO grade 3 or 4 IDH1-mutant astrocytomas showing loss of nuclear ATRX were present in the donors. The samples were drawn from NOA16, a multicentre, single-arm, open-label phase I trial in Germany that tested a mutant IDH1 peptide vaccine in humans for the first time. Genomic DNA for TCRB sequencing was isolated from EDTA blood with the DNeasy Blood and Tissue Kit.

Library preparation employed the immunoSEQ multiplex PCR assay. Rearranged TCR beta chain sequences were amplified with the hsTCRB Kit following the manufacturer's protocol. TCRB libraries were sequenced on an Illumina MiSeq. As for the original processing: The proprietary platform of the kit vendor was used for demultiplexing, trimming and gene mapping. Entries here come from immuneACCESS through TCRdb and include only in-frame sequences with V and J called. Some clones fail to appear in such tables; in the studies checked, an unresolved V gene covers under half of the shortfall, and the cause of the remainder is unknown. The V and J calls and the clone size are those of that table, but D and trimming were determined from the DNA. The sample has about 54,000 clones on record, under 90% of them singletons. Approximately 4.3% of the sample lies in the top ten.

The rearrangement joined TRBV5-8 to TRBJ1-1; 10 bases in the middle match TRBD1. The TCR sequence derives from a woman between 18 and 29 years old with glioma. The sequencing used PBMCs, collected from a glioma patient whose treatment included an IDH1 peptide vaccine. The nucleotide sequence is TGTGCCAGCAGCTTGGTCCCGGGACAGGGGTTGAACACTGAAGCTTTCTTT. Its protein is CASSLVPGQGLNTEAFF.